The 7 T cell receptor beta chains below come from one sample, sequenced in a study of identical twins. Each CDR3 protein gets one entry after TCRdb re-called the 5' RACE reads with MiXCR. The data hold a few hundred thousand distinct CDR3 sequences, with just under 10% observed a single time. This same sample was also part of a study on yellow fever vaccine responses in identical twins.

The sample comprised PBMCs. These receptors came from a woman aged 18-30 years in good health.

This chain links TRBV20-1 with TRBJ2-5; 7 bases fit TRBD1. Per the germline V gene, CDR1 is DFQATT and CDR2 is SNEGSKA (reference sequence). The J segment lost 2 bases and the V segment lost 4 bases, leaving 7 bases of the junction unmatched. The CDR3 runs 14 residues. The CDR3 DNA is TGCAGTGCTAAAAGTGTGACAGGGCAAGAGACCCAGTACTTC. This encodes CSAKSVTGQETQYF.

At least ten counts were recorded for this clonotype. This chain joins TRBV18 and TRBJ2-7, with 10 bases identical to TRBD2. The germline V gene encodes CDR1 KGHSH and CDR2 LQKENI. V shed 2 bases, J shed 6 bases, and the junction held 7 bases outside the gene matches. The length of the CDR3 is 15 residues. This CDR3 is CASSPRSGGAFEQYF. The CDR3, as DNA: TGTGCCAGCTCACCAAGAAGCGGGGGGGCCTTCGAGCAGTACTTC.

V usage is TRBV6-5 and J usage is TRBJ1-3, with TRBD1 identical over 7 bases. The length of the CDR3 is 15 residues. V trimming: 2 bases; J trimming: 3 bases; junction bases outside the gene matches: 4. Per the germline V gene, CDR1 is MNHEY and CDR2 is SVGAGI. The CDR3 DNA sequence: TGTGCCAGCAGTTACGGCAGGGGGGTTGGAAACACCATATATTTT. Amino acid sequence: CASSYGRGVGNTIYF.

This clonotype was seen many times. The V and J genes are TRBV20-1 and TRBJ2-3; possible D gene TRBD2, 7 bases. The CDR3 totals 13 residues. The germline V gene encodes CDR1 DFQATT and CDR2 SNEGSKA (reference sequence). V lost 3 bases and J lost 4, with 11 bases in between. CDR3 sequence: CSARGGRADTQYF. CDR3 nucleotide sequence: TGCAGTGCTAGGGGGGGGCGTGCAGATACGCAGTATTTT.

In the case of this clonotype: This sequence may be a read error, since a much larger clone differs from it by one base. The chain has TRBV20-1 and TRBJ2-5; tentative D call: TRBD1 (6 bases). Germline V gene sequence: CDR1 DFQATT, CDR2 SNEGSKA (reference sequence). The CDR3 runs to 14 residues. The CDR3 sequence is CCARDLRGTETQYF. In DNA form, the CDR3 reads TGCTGTGCTAGAGATTTGAGGGGGACAGAGACCCAGTACTTC.

This clonotype was recorded at least ten times. The chain links TRBV25-1 to TRBJ2-7; TRBD1 aligns across 8 bases. The germline gives CDR1 MGHDK, CDR2 SYGVNS. The CDR3 loop spans 12 amino acids. The V segment lost 7 bases and the J segment 5 bases; nucleotides outside the gene matches: 4. Here the CDR3 reads CASTPGGNEQYF. CDR3 bases: TGTGCCAGCACCCCAGGGGGCAACGAGCAGTACTTC.

J is TRBJ1-5 and V is TRBV7-8; D perhaps matches TRBD1 (6 bases). The V and J ends lost 5 bases and 0 bases respectively, with 17 bases between them. Germline V CDR1 and CDR2: SGHVS, FQNEAQ. The CDR3 runs 17 residues. As DNA, the CDR3 is TGTGCCAGCAGCCTACGGACAGTGGGAGGTAGCAATCAGCCCCAGCATTTT. As protein: CASSLRTVGGSNQPQHF.